This T cell receptor beta chain was captured by sequencing in a study of T cell repertoires in cytomegalovirus infection. Study-wide results and caveats: There were HLA-C-restricted CMV-specific TCR beta clonotypes dominating the ex vivo response.

Ten or more counts support this clonotype. Its specificity is unknown. TCRdb used MiXCR to reprocess the reads, holding one entry per CDR3 protein. The repertoire has approximately 490,000 distinct CDR3 sequences, around 11% of them found once; the top ten carry 10%. Sequencing input: PBMCs. This TCR came from a human donor in good health (CMV status not recorded). Some clones in this sample may be carry-over from other donors' samples.

The CDR3 nucleotides read TGTGCCAGCAGCTTAGAGCCCCGGAGGGGGAGCTCCTACGAGCAGTACTTC. Protein product: CASSLEPRRGSSYEQYF. The V and J genes are TRBV7-9 and TRBJ2-7, with D tentatively TRBD1 or TRBD2 (6 bases each). The CDR3 is 17 amino acids. V gave up 1 base and J gave up 0 bases, with 16 bases separating them. CDR1 and CDR2 (germline): SEHNR, FQNEAQ (reference sequence).